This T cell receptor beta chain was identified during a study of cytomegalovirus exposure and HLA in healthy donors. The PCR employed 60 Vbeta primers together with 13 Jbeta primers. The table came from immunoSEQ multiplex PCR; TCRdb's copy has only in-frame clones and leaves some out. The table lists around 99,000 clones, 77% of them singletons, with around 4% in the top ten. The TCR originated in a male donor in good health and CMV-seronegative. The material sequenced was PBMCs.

The CDR3 sequence is CASRRDTDTQYF. Written as DNA, the CDR3 is TGTGCCAGCAGACGGGACACAGATACGCAGTATTTT. The J gene is TRBJ2-3, the V gene TRBV7-2, with D tentatively TRBD2 (5 bases). V shed 6 bases and J shed 2 bases, with 6 bases lying between them. The CDR3 runs to 12 residues. Germline CDR1 reads SGHTA; CDR2 reads FQGNSA.